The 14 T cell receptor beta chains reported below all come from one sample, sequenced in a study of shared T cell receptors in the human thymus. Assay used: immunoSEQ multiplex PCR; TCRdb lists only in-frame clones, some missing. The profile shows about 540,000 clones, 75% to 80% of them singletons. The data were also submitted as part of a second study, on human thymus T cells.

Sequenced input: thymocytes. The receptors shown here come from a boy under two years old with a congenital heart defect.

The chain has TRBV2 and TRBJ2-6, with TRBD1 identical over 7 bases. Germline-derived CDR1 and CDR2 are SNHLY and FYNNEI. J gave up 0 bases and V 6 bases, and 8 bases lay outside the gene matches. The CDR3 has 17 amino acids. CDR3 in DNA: TGTGCCAGCAGGCACGACAGGGAAAACTCTGGGGCCAACGTCCTGACTTTC. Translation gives CASRHDRENSGANVLTF.

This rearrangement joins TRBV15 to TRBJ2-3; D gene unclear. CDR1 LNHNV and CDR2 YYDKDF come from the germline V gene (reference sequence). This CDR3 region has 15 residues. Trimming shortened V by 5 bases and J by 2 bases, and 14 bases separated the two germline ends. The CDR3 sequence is CATSLSDLYTDTQYF. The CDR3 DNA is TGTGCCACCAGCTTGTCAGACTTATACACAGATACGCAGTATTTT.

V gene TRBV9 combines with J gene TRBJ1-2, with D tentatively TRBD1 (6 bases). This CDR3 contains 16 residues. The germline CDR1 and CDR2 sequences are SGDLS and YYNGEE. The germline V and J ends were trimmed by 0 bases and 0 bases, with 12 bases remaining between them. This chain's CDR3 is CASSVATGPANYGYTF. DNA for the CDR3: TGTGCCAGCAGCGTAGCTACAGGGCCTGCTAACTATGGCTACACCTTC.

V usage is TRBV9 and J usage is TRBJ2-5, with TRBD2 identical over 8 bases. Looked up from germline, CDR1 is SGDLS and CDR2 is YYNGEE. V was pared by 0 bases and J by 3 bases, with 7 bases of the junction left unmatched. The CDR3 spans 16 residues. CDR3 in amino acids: CASSVEKRESEETQYF. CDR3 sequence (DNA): TGTGCCAGCAGCGTAGAAAAGCGGGAGAGCGAAGAGACCCAGTACTTC. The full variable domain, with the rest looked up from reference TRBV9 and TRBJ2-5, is DSGVTQTPKHLITATGQRVTLRCSPRSGDLSVYWYQQSLDQGLQFLIQYYNGEERAKGNILERFSAQQFPDLHSELNLSSLELGDSALYFCASSVEKRESEETQYFGPGTRLLVL.

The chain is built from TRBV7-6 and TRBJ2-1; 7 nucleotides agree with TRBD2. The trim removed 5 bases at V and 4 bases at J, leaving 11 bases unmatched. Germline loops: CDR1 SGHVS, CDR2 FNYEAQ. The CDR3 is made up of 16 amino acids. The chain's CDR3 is CASSPTGGAGYNEQFF. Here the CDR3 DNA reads TGTGCCAGCAGCCCCACGGGGGGAGCGGGATACAATGAGCAGTTCTTC.

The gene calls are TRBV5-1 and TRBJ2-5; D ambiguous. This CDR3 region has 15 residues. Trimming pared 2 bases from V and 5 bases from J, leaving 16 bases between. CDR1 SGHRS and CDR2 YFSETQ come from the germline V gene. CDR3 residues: CASSFAAGCLETQYF. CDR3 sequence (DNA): TGCGCCAGCAGCTTCGCAGCAGGTTGCTTGGAGACCCAGTACTTC.

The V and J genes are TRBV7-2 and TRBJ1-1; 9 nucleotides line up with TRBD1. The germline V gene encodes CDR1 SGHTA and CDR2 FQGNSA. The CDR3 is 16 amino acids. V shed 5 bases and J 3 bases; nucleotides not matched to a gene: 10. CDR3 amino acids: CASSVYRGHFDTEAFF. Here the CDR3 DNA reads TGTGCCAGCAGCGTGTACAGGGGGCACTTTGACACTGAAGCTTTCTTT.

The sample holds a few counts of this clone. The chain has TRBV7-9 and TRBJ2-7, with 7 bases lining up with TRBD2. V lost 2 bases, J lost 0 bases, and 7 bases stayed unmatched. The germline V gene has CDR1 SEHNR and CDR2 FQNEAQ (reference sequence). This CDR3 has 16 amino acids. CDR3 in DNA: TGTGCCAGCAGCTTATGGTCGGCGGGAGCCTCCTACGAGCAGTACTTC. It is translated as CASSLWSAGASYEQYF.

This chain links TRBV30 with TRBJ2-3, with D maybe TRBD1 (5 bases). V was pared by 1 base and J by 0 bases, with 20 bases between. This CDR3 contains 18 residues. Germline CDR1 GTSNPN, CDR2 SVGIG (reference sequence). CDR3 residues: CAWSGGPGFTTSTDTQYF. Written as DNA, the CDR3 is TGTGCCTGGAGTGGGGGCCCGGGCTTTACCACTAGCACAGATACGCAGTATTTT.

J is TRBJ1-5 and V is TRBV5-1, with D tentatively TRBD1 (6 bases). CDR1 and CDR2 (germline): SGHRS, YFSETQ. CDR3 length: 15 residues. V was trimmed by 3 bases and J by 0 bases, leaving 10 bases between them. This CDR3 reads CASSSGTNSNQPQHF. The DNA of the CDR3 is TGCGCCAGCAGCTCGGGGACAAATAGCAATCAGCCCCAGCATTTT.

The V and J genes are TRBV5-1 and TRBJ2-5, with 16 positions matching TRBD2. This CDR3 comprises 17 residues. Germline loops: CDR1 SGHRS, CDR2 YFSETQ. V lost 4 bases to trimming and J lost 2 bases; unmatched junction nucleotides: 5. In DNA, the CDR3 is TGCGCCAGCAGCGCGGGACTAGCGGGAGGGACGCAAGAGACCCAGTACTTC. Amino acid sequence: CASSAGLAGGTQETQYF.

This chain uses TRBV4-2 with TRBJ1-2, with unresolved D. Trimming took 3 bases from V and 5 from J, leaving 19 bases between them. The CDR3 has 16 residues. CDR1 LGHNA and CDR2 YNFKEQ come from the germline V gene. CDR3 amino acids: CASSQVGGPGGYGYTF. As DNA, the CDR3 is TGTGCCAGCAGCCAGGTCGGAGGACCAGGAGGGTATGGCTACACCTTC.

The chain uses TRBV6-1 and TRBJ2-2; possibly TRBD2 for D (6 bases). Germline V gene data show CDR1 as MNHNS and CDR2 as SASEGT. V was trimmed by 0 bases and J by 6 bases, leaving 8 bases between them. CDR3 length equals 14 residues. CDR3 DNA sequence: TGTGCCAGCAGTGAAGCGGGGGACTCCGGGGAGCTGTTTTTT. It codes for CASSEAGDSGELFF.

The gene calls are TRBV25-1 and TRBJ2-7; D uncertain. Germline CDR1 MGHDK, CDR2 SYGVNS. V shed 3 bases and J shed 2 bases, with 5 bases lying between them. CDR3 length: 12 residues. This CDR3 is CASSDQTYEQYF. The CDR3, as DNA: TGTGCCAGCAGTGATCAAACCTACGAGCAGTACTTC.